Each of the 18 T cell receptor beta chains below was sequenced from the same sample in a study of regulatory T cells in long-lasting Graves disease. The time point was: newly diagnosed GD, antithyroid drugs for less than 3 months. PBMC RNA was the source of the TCR library. iRepertoire HTBI primers and Arm-PCR of CDR3 regions built TCR beta libraries. One entry per CDR3 protein results from TCRdb running MiXCR on the multiplex PCR reads. The data hold 540,000 or so distinct CDR3 sequences, with around an eighth observed a single time. These same records also appear under a second study, on T cells in Graves' hyperthyroidism and ophthalmopathy.

Sequenced here: peripheral blood mononuclear cells (PBMCs), sampled at new diagnosis, from a patient treated with antithyroid drugs. These receptors were collected from a man aged 25 to 45 with Graves disease.

This clonotype was detected a few times. The chain links TRBV9 to TRBJ1-6; 7 positions match TRBD1. V was clipped by 4 bases and J by 6 bases; unmatched bases: 7. CDR3 length: 15 amino acids. In germline, CDR1 is SGDLS, CDR2 YYNGEE. This CDR3 is CASSRWKGANSPLHF. The CDR3 DNA is TGTGCCAGCAGCAGGTGGAAGGGGGCTAATTCACCCCTCCACTTT.

This clonotype appeared a few times. A read error may explain this, as a much larger clone is one base away. The chain is built from TRBV11-2 and TRBJ2-4, with D maybe TRBD2 (5 bases). The DNA end is more similar to TRBJ2-7, so the J call may be wrong. Per the germline V gene, CDR1 is SGHAT and CDR2 is FQNNGV. This CDR3 contains 14 residues. CDR3 amino acids: CASSYLRRTFEQYF. The CDR3 nucleotides are TGTGCCAGCAGTTATCTCCGGAGGACGTTCGAGCAGTACTTC.

This clonotype has at least ten counts. V usage is TRBV5-1 and J usage is TRBJ2-5; 9 nucleotides agree with TRBD2. Per germline, CDR1 SGHRS and CDR2 YFSETQ. CDR3 length equals 16 residues. The V and J ends lost 2 bases and 5 bases, in that order; junction bases with no gene match: 10. CDR3 amino acids: CASSLTEAGGWETQYF. For the CDR3, the DNA is TGCGCCAGCAGCTTAACCGAAGCGGGAGGCTGGGAGACCCAGTACTTC.

The V and J genes are TRBV19 and TRBJ2-5, with D perhaps matching TRBD1 (5 bases). With 2 bases removed from V and 4 bases from J, the gap between germline ends came to 8 bases. The CDR3 sequence is 13 residues long. Germline V gene data show CDR1 as LNHDA and CDR2 as SQIVND (reference sequence). CDR3 in DNA: TGTGCCAGTAGTATATCAGGGATAGAGACCCAGTACTTC. Translating it yields CASSISGIETQYF.

There are many counts of this clonotype. The chain combines TRBV5-1 with TRBJ2-2; 7 nucleotides agree with TRBD1. The CDR3 length is 15 residues. Germline assignment: CDR1 SGHRS and CDR2 YFSETQ. Trimming removed 5 bases from V and 0 bases from J; junction bases left unmatched: 4. CDR3 loop: CASRPTGTNTGELFF. Here the CDR3 DNA reads TGCGCCAGCAGACCGACAGGGACGAACACCGGGGAGCTGTTTTTT.

At least ten counts were recorded for this clonotype. Compared with germline, one end of the junction differs, possibly owing to a read error. J is TRBJ1-2 and V is TRBV2, with 11 bases fitting TRBD1. The CDR3 has 9 residues. Per the germline V gene, CDR1 is SNHLY and CDR2 is FYNNEI. The CDR3 sequence: CALAGTGGF. CDR3 bases: TGTGCCTTAGCCGGGACAGGGGGCTTC.

This clonotype was detected many times. This chain connects TRBV24-1 to TRBJ2-1; 9 nucleotides align to TRBD1. The DNA matches TRBJ2-5 better at its end, which makes the J call doubtful. The CDR3 has 15 amino acids. CDR1 is KGHDR, CDR2 SFDVKD, per germline. CDR3 amino acids: CATSARGQGSETQYF. As DNA, the CDR3 is TGTGCCACCAGTGCCCGCGGACAGGGGTCTGAGACCCAGTACTTC.

This clonotype occurred a few times. V is TRBV5-5 and J is TRBJ2-1, with D unresolved. Per germline, CDR1 SGHKS and CDR2 YYEKEE (reference sequence). CDR3 length: 12 amino acids. Trimming took 4 bases from V and 10 from J, leaving 12 bases between them. The CDR3 loop is CASSPFNREQFF. CDR3 DNA sequence: TGTGCCAGCAGCCCTTTTAATCGGGAGCAGTTCTTC.

This clonotype was observed a few times. The genes are TRBV29-1 and TRBJ2-1; the D is unclear. The CDR3 has 14 residues. Germline V gene sequence: CDR1 SQVTM, CDR2 ANQGSEA. V was cut by 5 bases and J by 0 bases, with 11 bases left in between. In DNA, the CDR3 is TGCAGCGTTACAGTTACAGCCTCCTACAATGAGCAGTTCTTC. Translating it yields CSVTVTASYNEQFF.

A remark on this clonotype: A single base separates this from a much larger clone, so it may be a read error. The chain carries TRBV6-5 and TRBJ1-1; D call uncertain. Germline V gene lookup returns CDR1 MNHEY and CDR2 SVGAGI. Trimming removed 2 bases at V and 1 base at J, with 5 bases between. The CDR3 contains 13 residues. The CDR3 bases are TGTGCCAGCAGTTACAAGGAGAACACTGAAGCTTTCTTT. Translated: CASSYKENTEAFF.

The chain recombines TRBV2 with TRBJ1-1, with a possible D match to TRBD1 (5 bases). Germline V gene data show CDR1 as SNHLY and CDR2 as FYNNEI. The CDR3 totals 14 residues. Trimming left V 5 bases short and J 5 bases short, with 15 bases between. CDR3 loop: CASSQSPGGTEAFF. The CDR3 DNA reads as TGTGCCAGCAGTCAGAGCCCGGGGGGGACTGAAGCTTTCTTT.

This clonotype was found a few times. J is TRBJ2-1 and V is TRBV5-1, with a weak D call TRBD2 (6 bases). This CDR3 comprises 12 residues. The germline CDR1 and CDR2 sequences are SGHRS and YFSETQ. V lost 2 bases and J lost 9, with 9 bases in between. The CDR3 DNA reads TGCGCCAGCAGCTTACCTAGCGTTGAGCAGTTCTTC. Residues: CASSLPSVEQFF. Full variable domain (missing parts from reference TRBV5-1 and TRBJ2-1): KAGVTQTPRYLIKTRGQQVTLSCSPISGHRSVSWYQQTPGQGLQFLFEYFSETQRNKGNFPGRFSGRQFSNSRSEMNVSTLELGDSALYLCASSLPSVEQFFGPGTRLTVL.

This clonotype was seen repeatedly, ten times or more. The chain joins TRBV3-1 to TRBJ2-1; D is unclear. The CDR3 sequence is 16 residues long. The V gene's germline CDR1 is LGHDT and CDR2 YNNKEL (reference sequence). V was trimmed by 3 bases and J by 5 bases, leaving 17 bases between them. The CDR3 spells CASSHPSRSTHNEQFF. The CDR3 coding sequence is TGTGCCAGCAGCCACCCGTCCAGATCAACCCACAATGAGCAGTTCTTC.

A few counts support this clonotype. J is TRBJ2-5 and V is TRBV19; possibly TRBD1 for D (5 bases). From germline, CDR1 is LNHDA and CDR2 SQIVND (reference sequence). Trimming cost V 5 bases and J 5 bases, with 15 bases left between them. The CDR3 has 14 residues. The CDR3 is CASSQRGRMETQYF. CDR3 nucleotides: TGTGCCAGTAGTCAAAGGGGCCGTATGGAGACCCAGTACTTC.

This clonotype was counted at least ten times. The chain is built from TRBV30 and TRBJ1-5; perhaps TRBD1 as D (6 bases). Deletions cut 0 bases from V and 5 bases from J, with 8 bases between. Germline CDR1 reads GTSNPN; CDR2 reads SVGIG (reference sequence). CDR3 length: 13 residues. Here the CDR3 DNA reads TGTGCCTGGAGTGTGGACAGAGATCAGCCCCAGCATTTT. It translates to CAWSVDRDQPQHF.

In this sample, this clonotype turned up many times. The chain couples TRBV11-2 to TRBJ2-2; a weak D match, TRBD1 (6 bases). V lost 7 bases and J 3 bases, leaving 12 bases between the germline ends. The V gene's germline CDR1 is SGHAT and CDR2 FQNNGV. The CDR3 spans 14 residues. DNA of the CDR3: TGTGCCAGCATCCCGGCAGGGGACACCGGGGAGCTGTTTTTT. Encoded protein: CASIPAGDTGELFF.

This clonotype was seen at least ten times. The chain employs TRBV25-1 and TRBJ2-1; 12 bases line up with TRBD2. Trimming took 5 bases from V and 9 from J; bases not matched to a gene: 8. Looked up from germline, CDR1 is MGHDK and CDR2 is SYGVNS. CDR3 size: 15 residues. The chain's CDR3 is CASSLTSGSRGEQFF. CDR3 DNA sequence: TGTGCCAGCAGTTTGACTAGCGGGAGTCGGGGTGAGCAGTTCTTC.

At least ten counts were recorded for this clonotype. The chain combines TRBV6-5 with TRBJ2-5, with TRBD2 matching over 7 bases. This CDR3 has 14 amino acids. The ends lost 4 bases at V and 5 bases at J; junction bases unmatched: 7. Germline CDR1 is MNHEY and CDR2 is SVGAGI. The CDR3 region has the DNA TGTGCCAGCAGTTTTCTAGCGGCCAGGGAGACCCAGTACTTC. Encoded protein: CASSFLAARETQYF.